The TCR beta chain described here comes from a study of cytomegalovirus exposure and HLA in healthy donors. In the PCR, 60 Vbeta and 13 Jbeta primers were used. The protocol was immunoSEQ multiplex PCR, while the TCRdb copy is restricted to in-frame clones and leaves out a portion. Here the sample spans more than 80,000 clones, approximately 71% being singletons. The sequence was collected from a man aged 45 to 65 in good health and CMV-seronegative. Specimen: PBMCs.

The CDR3 protein is CASTDSVYGYTF. CDR3 coding DNA: TGTGCCAGCACCGATAGCGTATATGGCTACACCTTC. The rearrangement joins TRBV7-3 to TRBJ1-2, with D hard to call. The CDR3 has 12 amino acids. The V gene's germline CDR1 is SGHTA and CDR2 FQGTGA. The germline V and J ends were trimmed by 7 bases and 5 bases, with 11 bases remaining between them. Variable domain in full (rest from reference TRBV7-3 and TRBJ1-2): GAGVSQTPSNKVTEKGKYVELRCDPISGHTALYWYRQSLGQGPEFLIYFQGTGAADDSGLPNDRFFAVRPEGSVSTLKIQRTERGDSAVYLCASTDSVYGYTFGSGTRLTVV.